Detailed here is one TCR beta chain. This sample stems from a study of blood T cell repertoires in COVID-19. For the study at large: From T cells, B-cell-depleted T cells, or PBMCs came the material, which was cDNA or gDNA.

Original processing methods: Quantification of nucleated cells was approximated via reference gene primer amplification. Sequencing was performed with immunoSEQ multiplex PCR; in TCRdb, only in-frame clones are kept and a portion is missing. V, J and clone size are those of that table, while D and trimming were read from the DNA. The sample has about 190,000 clones, more than 75% seen once. The cohort comprised adults aged about 18 to 100 years residing in approximately 25 US areas. Assignments of participants to cohorts depended upon their own reported clinical history. Trimming cost V 3 bases and J 10 bases, with 20 bases left between them. The V gene's germline CDR1 is SGDLS and CDR2 YYNGEE. This CDR3 is 15 amino acids long.

The chain couples TRBV9 to TRBJ2-1; TRBD1 is a possible D gene (6 bases). The TCR comes from a woman aged 45-65 years with acute COVID-19. Sequenced material: PBMCs or T cells enriched from blood (not recorded which). CDR3 nucleotides: TGTGCCAGCAGCGATGTCGGGACATCTACCCCGGAGCAGTTCTTC. Translated: CASSDVGTSTPEQFF.